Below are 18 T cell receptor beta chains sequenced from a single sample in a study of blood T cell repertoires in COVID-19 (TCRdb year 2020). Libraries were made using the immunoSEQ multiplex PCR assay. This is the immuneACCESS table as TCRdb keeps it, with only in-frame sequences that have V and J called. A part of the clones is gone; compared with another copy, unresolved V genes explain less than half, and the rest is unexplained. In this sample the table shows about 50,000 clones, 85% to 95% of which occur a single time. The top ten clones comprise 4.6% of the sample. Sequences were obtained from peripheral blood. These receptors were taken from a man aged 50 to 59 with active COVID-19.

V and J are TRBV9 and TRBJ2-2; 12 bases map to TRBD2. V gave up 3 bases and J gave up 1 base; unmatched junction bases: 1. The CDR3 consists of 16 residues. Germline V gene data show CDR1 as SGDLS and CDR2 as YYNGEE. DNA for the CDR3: TGTGCCAGCAGCGGACTAGCGGGGGTGAACACCGGGGAGCTGTTTTTT. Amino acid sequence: CASSGLAGVNTGELFF.

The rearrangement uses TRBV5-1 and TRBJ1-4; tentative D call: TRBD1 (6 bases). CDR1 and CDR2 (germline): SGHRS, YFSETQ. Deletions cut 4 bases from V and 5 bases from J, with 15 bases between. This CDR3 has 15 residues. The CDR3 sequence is CASSPVGTPNEKLFF. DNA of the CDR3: TGCGCCAGCAGCCCTGTAGGGACACCGAATGAAAAACTGTTTTTT.

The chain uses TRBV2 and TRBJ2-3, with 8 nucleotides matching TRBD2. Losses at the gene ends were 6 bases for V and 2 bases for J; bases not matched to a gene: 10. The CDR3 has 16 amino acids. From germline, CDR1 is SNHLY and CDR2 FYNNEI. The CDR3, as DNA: TGTGCCAGCAGGGGGTCGCTAGCGGGCAACACAGATACGCAGTATTTT. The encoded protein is CASRGSLAGNTDTQYF.

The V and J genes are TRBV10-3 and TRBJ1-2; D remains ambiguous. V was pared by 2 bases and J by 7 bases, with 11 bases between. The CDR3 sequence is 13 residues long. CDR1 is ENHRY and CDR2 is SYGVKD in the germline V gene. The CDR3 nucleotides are TGTGCCATCAGTGAGAAGGCGGACTCTGGCTACACCTTC. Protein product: CAISEKADSGYTF.

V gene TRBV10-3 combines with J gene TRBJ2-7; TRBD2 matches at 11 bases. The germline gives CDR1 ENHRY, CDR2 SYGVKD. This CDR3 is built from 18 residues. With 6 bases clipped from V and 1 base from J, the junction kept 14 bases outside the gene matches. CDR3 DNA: TGTGCCATCAGAAGGCTAGCGGGGGGTGATAAGGTTTCCTACGAGCAGTACTTC. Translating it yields CAIRRLAGGDKVSYEQYF.

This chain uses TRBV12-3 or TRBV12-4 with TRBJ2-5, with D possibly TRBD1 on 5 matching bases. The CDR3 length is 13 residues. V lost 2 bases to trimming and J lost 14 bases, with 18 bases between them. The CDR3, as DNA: TGTGCCAGCAGTTTACGCCGGCAGGCAAGGGGTTACTTC. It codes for CASSLRRQARGYF.

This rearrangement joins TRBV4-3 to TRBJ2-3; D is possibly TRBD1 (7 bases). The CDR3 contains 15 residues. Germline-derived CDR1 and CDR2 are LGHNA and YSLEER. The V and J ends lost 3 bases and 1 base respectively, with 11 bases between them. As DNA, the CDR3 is TGCGCCAGCAGCCAGCGGGACAGAGGCACAGATACGCAGTATTTT. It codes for CASSQRDRGTDTQYF.

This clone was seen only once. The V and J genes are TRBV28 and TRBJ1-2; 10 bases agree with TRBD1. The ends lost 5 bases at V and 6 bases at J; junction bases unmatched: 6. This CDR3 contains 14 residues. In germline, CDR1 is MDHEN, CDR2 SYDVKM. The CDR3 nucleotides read TGTGCCAGCAGTGTCTCCGGGACAGGGGATGGCTACACCTTC. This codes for CASSVSGTGDGYTF.

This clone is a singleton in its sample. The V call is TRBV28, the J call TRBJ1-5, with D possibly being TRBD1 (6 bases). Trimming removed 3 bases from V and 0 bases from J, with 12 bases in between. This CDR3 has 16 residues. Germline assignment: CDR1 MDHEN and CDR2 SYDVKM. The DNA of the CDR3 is TGTGCCAGCAGTTTGACGAACAGGGATAGCAATCAGCCCCAGCATTTT. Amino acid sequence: CASSLTNRDSNQPQHF.

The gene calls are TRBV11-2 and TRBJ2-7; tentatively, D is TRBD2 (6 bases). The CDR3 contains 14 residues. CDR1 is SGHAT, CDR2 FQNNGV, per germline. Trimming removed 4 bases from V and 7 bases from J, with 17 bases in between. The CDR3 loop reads CASSSQTGATEQYF. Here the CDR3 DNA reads TGTGCCAGCAGCTCACAAACGGGAGCGACGGAGCAGTACTTC.

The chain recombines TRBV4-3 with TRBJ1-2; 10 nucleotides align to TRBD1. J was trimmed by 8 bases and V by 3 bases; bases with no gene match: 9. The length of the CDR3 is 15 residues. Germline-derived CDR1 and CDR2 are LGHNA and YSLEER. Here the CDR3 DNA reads TGCGCCAGCAGCCAGGACAGGGGGATTTTGCGGGGCTACACCTTC. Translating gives CASSQDRGILRGYTF.

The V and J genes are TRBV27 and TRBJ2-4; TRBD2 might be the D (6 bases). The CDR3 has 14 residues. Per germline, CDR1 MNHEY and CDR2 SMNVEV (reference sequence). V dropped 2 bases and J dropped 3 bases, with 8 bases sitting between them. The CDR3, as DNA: TGTGCCAGCAGTTTACAGGGAGGCAAAAACATTCAGTACTTC. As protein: CASSLQGGKNIQYF.

CDR3 protein: CASSRSRDRGYEQYF. For the CDR3, the DNA is TGTGCCAGTAGCCGGAGCCGGGACAGGGGGTACGAGCAGTACTTC. The chain employs TRBV19 and TRBJ2-7, with 11 bases aligning to TRBD1. With 6 bases clipped from V and 4 bases from J, the junction kept 8 bases outside the gene matches. CDR1 and CDR2 (germline): LNHDA, SQIVND (reference sequence). This CDR3 comprises 15 residues.

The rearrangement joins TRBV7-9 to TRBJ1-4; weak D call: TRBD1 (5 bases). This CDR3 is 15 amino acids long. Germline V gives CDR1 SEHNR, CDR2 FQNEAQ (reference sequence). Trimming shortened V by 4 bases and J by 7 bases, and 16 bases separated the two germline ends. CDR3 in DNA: TGTGCCAGCAGCTCCGGACACCAGGGTGGTGAAAAACTGTTTTTT. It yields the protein CASSSGHQGGEKLFF.

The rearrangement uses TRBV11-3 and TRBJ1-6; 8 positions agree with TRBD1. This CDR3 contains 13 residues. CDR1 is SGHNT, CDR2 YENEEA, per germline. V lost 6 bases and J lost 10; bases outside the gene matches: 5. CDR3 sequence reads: CASRRQGRSPLHF. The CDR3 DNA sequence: TGTGCCAGCAGACGACAGGGGCGATCACCCCTCCACTTT.

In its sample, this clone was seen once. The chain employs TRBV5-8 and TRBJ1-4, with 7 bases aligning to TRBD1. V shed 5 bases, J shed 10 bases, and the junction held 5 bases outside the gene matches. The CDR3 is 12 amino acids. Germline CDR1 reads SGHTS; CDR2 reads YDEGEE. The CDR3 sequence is CASRRRDRKLFF. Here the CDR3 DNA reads TGTGCCAGCAGGCGGAGGGACAGAAAACTGTTTTTT.

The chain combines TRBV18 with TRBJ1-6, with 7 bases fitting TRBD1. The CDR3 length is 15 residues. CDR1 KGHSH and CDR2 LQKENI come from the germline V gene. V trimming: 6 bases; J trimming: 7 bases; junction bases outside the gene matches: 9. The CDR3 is CASSQDRAINSPLHF. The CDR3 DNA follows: TGTGCCAGCTCCCAAGACAGGGCGATAAATTCACCCCTCCACTTT.

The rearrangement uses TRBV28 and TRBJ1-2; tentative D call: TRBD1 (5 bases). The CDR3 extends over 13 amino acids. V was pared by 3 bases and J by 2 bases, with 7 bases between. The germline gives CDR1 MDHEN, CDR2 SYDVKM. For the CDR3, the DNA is TGTGCCAGCAGTTTGAGACAGAACTATGGCTACACCTTC. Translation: CASSLRQNYGYTF.